Each of the 9 T cell receptor beta chains below was sequenced from the same sample in a study of blood T cells in healthy people across ages. Sample-barcoded 5' priming and a J-beta primer mix drove a second PCR of roughly 6 to 12 cycles. TCRdb reanalysed the 5' RACE reads using MiXCR and keeps one entry per CDR3 protein. Of 1,500,000 or so distinct CDR3 sequences listed, roughly 64% are singletons. The sample comprised blood. The receptor set was obtained from a man between 18 and 29 years old in good health.

This sequence joins TRBV27 and TRBJ2-2; a weak D match, TRBD1 (5 bases). Trimming cost V 3 bases and J 6 bases, with 14 bases left between them. The CDR3 runs to 15 residues. CDR1 is MNHEY, CDR2 SMNVEV, per germline (reference sequence). The CDR3 loop is CASSFGQGWAGELFF. CDR3 DNA sequence: TGTGCCAGCAGTTTTGGGCAGGGCTGGGCCGGGGAGCTGTTTTTT.

The chain is built from TRBV28 and TRBJ2-7, with D unclear. Trimming left V 2 bases short and J 2 bases short, with 10 bases between. Germline CDR1 is MDHEN and CDR2 is SYDVKM. The CDR3 sequence is 14 residues long. CDR3 nucleotides: TGTGCCAGCAGTTTACCGGACCGCACCTACGAGCAGTACTTC. It encodes CASSLPDRTYEQYF. Together with reference TRBV28 and TRBJ2-7, the CDR3 gives the full variable domain: DVKVTQSSRYLVKRTGEKVFLECVQDMDHENMFWYRQDPGLGLRLIYFSYDVKMKEKGDIPEGYSVSREKKERFSLILESASTNQTSMYLCASSLPDRTYEQYFGPGTRLTVT.

CDR3 in DNA: TGTGCCACCAGCGGAGCACGGCGGAGCACAGATACGCAGTATTTT. Its translation: CATSGARRSTDTQYF. The chain uses TRBV15 and TRBJ2-3; no clear D. This CDR3 spans 15 amino acids. Germline assignment: CDR1 LNHNV and CDR2 YYDKDF (reference sequence). V gave up 5 bases and J gave up 0 bases, with 12 bases separating them.

The CDR3: CASSYSSGLGYNEQFF. The CDR3 region has the DNA TGTGCCAGCAGTTACTCTAGCGGACTAGGGTACAATGAGCAGTTCTTC. The V and J genes are TRBV6-5 and TRBJ2-1; 7 positions match TRBD2. The J segment lost 4 bases and the V segment lost 0 bases, leaving 6 bases of the junction unmatched. The CDR3 extends over 16 amino acids. Germline CDR1 MNHEY, CDR2 SVGAGI.

This clonotype was counted at least ten times. The V gene is TRBV29-1, the J gene TRBJ2-3, with D hard to call. The germline CDR1 and CDR2 sequences are SQVTM and ANQGSEA. CDR3 size: 11 residues. Trimming shortened V by 6 bases and J by 6 bases, and 10 bases separated the two germline ends. The CDR3 loop is CSVGPPDTQYF. CDR3 in DNA: TGCAGCGTCGGACCACCGGATACGCAGTATTTT.

The J gene is TRBJ2-7, the V gene TRBV7-9; a weak D match, TRBD1 (6 bases). Deletions cut 5 bases from V and 6 bases from J, with 20 bases between. CDR3 length: 15 residues. CDR1 and CDR2 (germline): SEHNR, FQNEAQ (reference sequence). The DNA of the CDR3 is TGTGCCAGCAGCGCAACCGGGACACCCCTTGGCGAGCAGTACTTC. It translates to CASSATGTPLGEQYF. The complete variable domain, with remaining parts taken from reference TRBV7-9 and TRBJ2-7, reads DTGVSQNPRHKITKRGQNVTFRCDPISEHNRLYWYRQTLGQGPEFLTYFQNEAQLEKSRLLSDRFSAERPKGSFSTLEIQRTEQGDSAMYLCASSATGTPLGEQYFGPGTRLTVT.

V and J are TRBV2 and TRBJ1-2; TRBD1 might be the D (5 bases). Germline values: CDR1 SNHLY, CDR2 FYNNEI. This CDR3 spans 17 amino acids. The V end was cut by 6 bases, the J end by 0 bases, with 20 bases between. The CDR3 is CASSAAGTPTTNYGYTF. The CDR3 nucleotides read TGTGCCAGCAGCGCGGCAGGGACTCCAACGACTAACTATGGCTACACCTTC.

The gene calls are TRBV7-9 and TRBJ1-5; D remains unclear. Deletions cut 1 base from V and 2 bases from J, with 12 bases between. Germline CDR1 reads SEHNR; CDR2 reads FQNEAQ (reference sequence). The CDR3 is 16 residues long. The CDR3 spells CASSLVLGQGNQPQHF. DNA of the CDR3: TGTGCCAGCAGCTTAGTCTTAGGGCAGGGCAATCAGCCCCAGCATTTT. Variable domain in full (rest from reference TRBV7-9 and TRBJ1-5): DTGVSQNPRHKITKRGQNVTFRCDPISEHNRLYWYRQTLGQGPEFLTYFQNEAQLEKSRLLSDRFSAERPKGSFSTLEIQRTEQGDSAMYLCASSLVLGQGNQPQHFGDGTRLSIL.

The chain employs TRBV7-2 and TRBJ2-3; D call uncertain. Trimming shortened V by 1 base and J by 5 bases, and 7 bases separated the two germline ends. Per the germline V gene, CDR1 is SGHTA and CDR2 is FQGNSA. CDR3 length equals 13 residues. This chain's CDR3 is CASSLDQIDTQYF. DNA of the CDR3: TGTGCCAGCAGCTTAGATCAGATAGATACGCAGTATTTT.